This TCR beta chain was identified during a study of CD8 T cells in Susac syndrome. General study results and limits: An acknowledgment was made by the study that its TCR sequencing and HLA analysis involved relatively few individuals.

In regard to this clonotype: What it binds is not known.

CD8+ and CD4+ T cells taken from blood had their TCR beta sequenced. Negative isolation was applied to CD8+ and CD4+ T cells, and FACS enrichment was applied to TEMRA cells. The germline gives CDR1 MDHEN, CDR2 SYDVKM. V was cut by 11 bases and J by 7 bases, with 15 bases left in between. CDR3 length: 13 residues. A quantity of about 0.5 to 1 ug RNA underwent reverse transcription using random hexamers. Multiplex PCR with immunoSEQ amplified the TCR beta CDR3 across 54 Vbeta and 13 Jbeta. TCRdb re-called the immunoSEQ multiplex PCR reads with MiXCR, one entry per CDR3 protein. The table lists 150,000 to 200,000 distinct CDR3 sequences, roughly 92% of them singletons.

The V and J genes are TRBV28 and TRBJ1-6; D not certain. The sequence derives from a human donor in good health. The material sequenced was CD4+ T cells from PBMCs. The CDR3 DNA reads TGTGCCGCGATGCCCCCCGGAAATTCACCCCTCCACTTT. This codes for CAAMPPGNSPLHF.